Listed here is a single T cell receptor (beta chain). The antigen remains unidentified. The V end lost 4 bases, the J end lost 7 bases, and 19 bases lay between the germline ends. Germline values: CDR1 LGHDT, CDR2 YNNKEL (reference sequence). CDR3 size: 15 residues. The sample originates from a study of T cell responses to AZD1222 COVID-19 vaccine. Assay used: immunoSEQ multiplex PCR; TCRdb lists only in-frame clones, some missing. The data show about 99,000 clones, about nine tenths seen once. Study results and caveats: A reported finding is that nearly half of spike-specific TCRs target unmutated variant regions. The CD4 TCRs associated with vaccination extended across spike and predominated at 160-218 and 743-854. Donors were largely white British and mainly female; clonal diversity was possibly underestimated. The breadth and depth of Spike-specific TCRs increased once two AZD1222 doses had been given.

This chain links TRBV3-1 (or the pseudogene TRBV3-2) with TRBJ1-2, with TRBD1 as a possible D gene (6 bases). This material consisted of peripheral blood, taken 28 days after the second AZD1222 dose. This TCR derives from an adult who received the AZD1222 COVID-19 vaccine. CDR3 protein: CASSPKRGTSAGYTF. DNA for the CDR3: TGTGCCAGCAGCCCGAAGCGGGGGACATCTGCTGGCTACACCTTC.